These 5 T cell receptor beta chains share one sample of origin, sequenced in a study of sequential checkpoint blockade in melanoma. TCRdb keeps only in-frame clones here, not all; method: immunoSEQ multiplex PCR. The sample consists of 1,500 to 2,000 clones, roughly 19% of them appearing once. Treatment indicated: randomized to nivolumab then ipilimumab (arm A) or the reverse (arm B). The sample consisted of tumor tissue (inferred from file names), taken from a patient given nivolumab and ipilimumab in sequence. The receptors derive from a human donor with melanoma.

This clone was detected many times. The chain couples TRBV23-1 to TRBJ2-2; tentatively, D is TRBD1 or TRBD2 (5 bases each). TRBV23-1 is recorded as an ORF, its role being uncertain. The CDR3 loop spans 13 amino acids. Trimming shortened V by 11 bases and J by 5 bases, and 15 bases separated the two germline ends. The CDR3 DNA sequence: TGCGCCTCCCAGAGGGGAATTACCGGGGAGCTGTTTTTT. Its protein is CASQRGITGELFF.

This clone occurred a few times. The chain carries TRBV11-3 and TRBJ2-5, with 12 bases aligning to TRBD2. CDR1 and CDR2 from the germline V gene are SGHNT and YENEEA. The J segment lost 4 bases and the V segment lost 6 bases, leaving 15 bases of the junction unmatched. CDR3 length: 18 residues. CDR3 protein: CASRYRGRLAGVGETQYF. CDR3 nucleotides: TGTGCCAGCAGATACAGGGGGCGACTAGCGGGAGTGGGAGAGACCCAGTACTTC.

This CDR3 reads CASSLSQGSFYEQYF. CDR3 DNA sequence: TGCGCCAGCAGCTTGAGTCAGGGGTCCTTTTACGAGCAGTACTTC. The chain joins TRBV5-1 to TRBJ2-7, with D perhaps matching TRBD1 (6 bases). The CDR3 is made up of 15 amino acids. CDR1 is SGHRS and CDR2 is YFSETQ in the germline V gene. The ends were cut back, 1 base at V and 4 bases at J, with 15 bases in the middle.

By share of the sample, this clone is medium-sized. In DNA form, the CDR3 reads TGTGCCAGCAGCCTCCCCGGGACAGGGGAAGGCACTGAAGCTTTCTTT. Amino acids: CASSLPGTGEGTEAFF. J is TRBJ1-1 and V is TRBV6-8; 10 bases agree with TRBD1. The trim removed 6 bases at V and 4 bases at J, leaving 11 bases unmatched. The CDR3 consists of 16 residues. Germline loops: CDR1 MNHGY, CDR2 SAAAGT.

There are a few counts of this clone. CDR3 sequence reads: CASSQQLGGVTEAFF. The CDR3, as DNA: TGTGCCAGCAGCCAACAACTTGGGGGGGTCACTGAAGCTTTCTTT. The chain couples TRBV14 to TRBJ1-1; the D gene is possibly TRBD1 (5 bases). This CDR3 spans 15 amino acids. V gave up 2 bases and J gave up 4 bases, with 14 bases separating them. Germline V gene sequence: CDR1 SGHDN, CDR2 FVKESK.